Following are 23 T cell receptor beta chains from one sample sequenced in a study of T cell responses to AZD1222 COVID-19 vaccine. Sequencing was performed with immunoSEQ multiplex PCR; in TCRdb, only in-frame clones are kept and a portion is missing. Here the sample spans over 150,000 clones, approximately 95% being singletons. Here the sequenced sample was peripheral blood, taken 28 days after the second AZD1222 dose. These receptors came from an adult who received the AZD1222 COVID-19 vaccine.

This sequence joins TRBV3-1 (or the pseudogene TRBV3-2) and TRBJ2-3; the D is unclear. The germline gives CDR1 LGHDT, CDR2 YNNKEL (reference sequence). The CDR3 spans 13 residues. Trimming cost V 2 bases and J 6 bases, with 9 bases left between them. Here the CDR3 reads CASSQIPRDTQYF. The CDR3 DNA is TGTGCCAGCAGCCAAATCCCGAGGGATACGCAGTATTTT.

The rearrangement uses TRBV7-9 and TRBJ1-5, with 7 bases matching TRBD1. Germline loops: CDR1 SEHNR, CDR2 FQNEAQ (reference sequence). CDR3 length equals 17 residues. After removal of 5 bases from V and 0 bases from J, the junction contained 10 bases not matched to a gene. This CDR3 is CASSPITGEGSNQPQHF. The CDR3 DNA reads as TGTGCCAGCAGCCCAATCACAGGGGAAGGTAGCAATCAGCCCCAGCATTTT.

The rearrangement uses TRBV18 and TRBJ2-3; TRBD1 aligns across 10 bases. V gave up 3 bases and J gave up 4 bases; unmatched junction bases: 13. In germline, CDR1 is KGHSH, CDR2 LQKENI. This CDR3 comprises 18 residues. This CDR3 reads CASSPRPKGTGVPDTQYF. The CDR3 DNA follows: TGTGCCAGCTCACCGCGACCAAAGGGGACAGGGGTTCCAGATACGCAGTATTTT.

This clone has just one count. The J gene is TRBJ1-5, the V gene TRBV2; 10 bases line up with TRBD1. The germline CDR1 and CDR2 sequences are SNHLY and FYNNEI. The V and J ends lost 2 bases and 0 bases, in that order; junction bases with no gene match: 10. This CDR3 region has 19 residues. DNA of the CDR3: TGTGCCAGCAGTGAAACGTACTGGACAGGGGGAGGTAGCAATCAGCCCCAGCATTTT. The encoded protein is CASSETYWTGGGSNQPQHF. The whole variable domain, filled in from reference TRBV2 and TRBJ1-5, reads EPEVTQTPSHQVTQMGQEVILRCVPISNHLYFYWYRQILGQKVEFLVSFYNNEISEKSEIFDDQFSVERPDGSNFTLKIRSTKLEDSAMYFCASSETYWTGGGSNQPQHFGDGTRLSIL.

The chain is built from TRBV21-1 and TRBJ1-2; TRBD1, as called in the table, went unchecked against the DNA. TRBV21-1 is noted as a pseudogene. This CDR3 region has 17 residues. The DNA for the CDR3 is TGTGCCAGCAGCACGACCGGGACAGGGGGCCGCTGTGATGGCTACACCTTC. Residues: CASSTTGTGGRCDGYTF.

This clone was seen only a few times. The gene calls are TRBV4-1 and TRBJ1-4, with D possibly being TRBD1 (6 bases). Germline CDR1 reads MGHRA; CDR2 reads YSYEKL. Trimming shortened V by 2 bases and J by 2 bases, and 18 bases separated the two germline ends. CDR3 length: 18 amino acids. The CDR3 region is CASSQSRPGGATNEKLFF. CDR3 bases: TGCGCCAGCAGCCAATCTAGGCCCGGGGGGGCTACTAATGAAAAACTGTTTTTT.

This clone was picked up one time. This rearrangement joins TRBV28 to TRBJ2-3; either TRBD1 or TRBD2 may supply D (5 bases each). This CDR3 is built from 14 residues. Germline CDR1 is MDHEN and CDR2 is SYDVKM. Between the trimmed V and J ends, which lost 5 bases and 6 bases, there was a span of 15 bases. The CDR3 DNA follows: TGTGCCAGCAGTCTAGGGACCCCCGCCGATACGCAGTATTTT. Translated, it gives CASSLGTPADTQYF.

The V and J genes are TRBV3-1 (or the pseudogene TRBV3-2) and TRBJ1-6; 9 nucleotides align to TRBD1. Trimming removed 1 base from V and 6 bases from J; junction bases left unmatched: 1. Germline CDR1 is LGHDT and CDR2 is YNNKEL (reference sequence). The CDR3 spans 15 residues. The CDR3: CASSQGTGVNSPLHF. CDR3 in DNA: TGTGCCAGCAGCCAAGGGACAGGGGTTAATTCACCCCTCCACTTT.

The rearrangement uses TRBV9 and TRBJ2-7, with 10 bases aligning to TRBD2. Germline V CDR1 and CDR2: SGDLS, YYNGEE. The CDR3 has 15 amino acids. V lost 0 bases to trimming and J lost 2 bases; unmatched junction nucleotides: 2. The CDR3 spells CASSVATSGAYEQYF. The CDR3 bases are TGTGCCAGCAGCGTAGCTACTAGCGGGGCCTACGAGCAGTACTTC.

The rearrangement uses TRBV2 and TRBJ2-1; 7 bases are a match to TRBD1. The germline V gene has CDR1 SNHLY and CDR2 FYNNEI. The V gene end was trimmed by 10 bases and the J gene end by 4 bases; junction bases not matched to a gene: 7. The CDR3 covers 13 residues. The CDR3 reads CAIRQGIYNEQFF. The CDR3 coding sequence is TGTGCCATCCGACAGGGTATATACAATGAGCAGTTCTTC.

The gene calls are TRBV19 and TRBJ2-7; D remains unclear. The CDR3 spans 11 residues. Trimming left V 1 base short and J 5 bases short, with 3 bases between. Germline V gene sequence: CDR1 LNHDA, CDR2 SQIVND (reference sequence). The DNA for the CDR3 is TGTGCCAGTAGTATAGGCAACGAGCAGTACTTC. Its translation: CASSIGNEQYF.

This sequence joins TRBV28 and TRBJ1-1; no clear D. Per germline, CDR1 MDHEN and CDR2 SYDVKM. V was clipped by 10 bases and J by 12 bases, with 21 bases between them. The CDR3 loop spans 12 amino acids. DNA of the CDR3: TGTGCCACCTCTCTCTCCCACCCCACTACTTTCTTT. Protein product: CATSLSHPTTFF.

The chain carries TRBV4-2 and TRBJ2-1; maybe TRBD2 (6 bases). CDR3 size: 13 residues. Trimming removed 2 bases at V and 6 bases at J, with 8 bases between. Germline lookup yields CDR1 LGHNA and CDR2 YNFKEQ. The CDR3 sequence: CASSQTSSNEQFF. The CDR3 region has the DNA TGTGCCAGCAGCCAAACTAGCAGCAATGAGCAGTTCTTC.

The rearrangement joins TRBV5-4 to TRBJ2-7, with 11 bases matching TRBD2. V was pared by 4 bases and J by 7 bases, with 13 bases of the junction left unmatched. CDR1 is SGHNT, CDR2 YYREEE, per germline (reference sequence). There are 16 residues in the CDR3. This CDR3 is CASSGGLADRGDEQYF. Written as DNA, the CDR3 is TGTGCCAGCAGCGGGGGACTAGCGGACCGGGGGGATGAGCAGTACTTC.

The J gene is TRBJ2-7, the V gene TRBV3-1 (or the pseudogene TRBV3-2); a weak D match, TRBD2 (6 bases). The V gene's germline CDR1 is LGHDT and CDR2 YNNKEL (reference sequence). V was trimmed by 4 bases and J by 0 bases, leaving 10 bases between them. The CDR3 totals 14 residues. The CDR3 region has the DNA TGTGCCAGCAGCCCCGGACTACCCTCCTACGAGCAGTACTTC. This codes for CASSPGLPSYEQYF.

This sequence joins TRBV4-1 and TRBJ1-1, with D perhaps TRBD1 (5 bases). The CDR3 contains 14 residues. The germline CDR1 and CDR2 sequences are MGHRA and YSYEKL. Trimming cost V 3 bases and J 1 base, with 9 bases left between them. The CDR3 nucleotides read TGCGCCAGCAGCCATGGCAGGGAGAACACTGAAGCTTTCTTT. Its translation: CASSHGRENTEAFF.

CDR3 nucleotides: TGTGCCAGCAGTTTCACTAGCGGGGGGGCCTACGAGCAGTACTTC. Amino acids: CASSFTSGGAYEQYF. The chain carries TRBV27 and TRBJ2-7, with 13 bases identical to TRBD2. The V segment lost 3 bases and the J segment 2 bases; nucleotides outside the gene matches: 1. The CDR3 covers 15 residues. Germline V gene data show CDR1 as MNHEY and CDR2 as SMNVEV (reference sequence).

The rearrangement joins TRBV5-1 to TRBJ1-1; 11 bases map to TRBD1. The length of the CDR3 is 15 residues. From germline, CDR1 is SGHRS and CDR2 YFSETQ. After removal of 4 bases from V and 4 bases from J, the junction contained 6 bases not matched to a gene. CDR3 residues: CASSIAGTGGTEAFF. CDR3 nucleotide sequence: TGCGCCAGCAGCATCGCCGGGACAGGGGGCACTGAAGCTTTCTTT.

The rearrangement joins TRBV25-1 to TRBJ2-5; 7 bases fit TRBD1. The CDR3 sequence is 16 residues long. Germline CDR1 is MGHDK and CDR2 is SYGVNS. J lost 0 bases, V lost 3 bases, and 7 bases had no gene match. The CDR3 region has the DNA TGTGCCAGCAGTGAGGGACAGCATGCGTACCAAGAGACCCAGTACTTC. Encoded protein: CASSEGQHAYQETQYF.

The chain employs TRBV25-1 and TRBJ1-2, with TRBD1 matching over 8 bases. CDR1 and CDR2 from the germline V gene are MGHDK and SYGVNS. This CDR3 is 14 amino acids long. The J segment lost 1 base and the V segment lost 7 bases, leaving 5 bases of the junction unmatched. The CDR3 here is CASKGTGFNYGYTF. The CDR3 DNA sequence: TGTGCCAGCAAGGGGACAGGTTTTAACTATGGCTACACCTTC.

The rearrangement links TRBV11-1 to TRBJ1-6; D gene unclear. CDR3 length equals 14 residues. Trimming shortened V by 0 bases and J by 10 bases, and 10 bases separated the two germline ends. The germline CDR1 and CDR2 sequences are SGHAT and FQDESV (reference sequence). The CDR3 nucleotides are TGTGCCAGCAGCTTAGCGCTGTCCGGGTCACCCCTCCACTTT. Encoded protein: CASSLALSGSPLHF.

V is TRBV19 and J is TRBJ1-2, with D perhaps matching TRBD1 (5 bases). CDR3 length: 14 residues. Germline CDR1 LNHDA, CDR2 SQIVND (reference sequence). V shed 0 bases and J shed 6 bases, with 11 bases lying between them. The CDR3 loop reads CASSIDLTADGYTF. Written as DNA, the CDR3 is TGTGCCAGTAGTATAGATCTGACAGCGGATGGCTACACCTTC.

The rearrangement links TRBV19 to TRBJ1-4, with TRBD1 as a possible D gene (6 bases). V dropped 10 bases and J dropped 1 base, with 13 bases sitting between them. Per germline, CDR1 LNHDA and CDR2 SQIVND (reference sequence). There are 14 residues in the CDR3. CDR3 sequence reads: CATRDIGTNEKLFF. In nucleotides, the CDR3 is TGTGCCACTAGGGACATCGGAACTAATGAAAAACTGTTTTTT.